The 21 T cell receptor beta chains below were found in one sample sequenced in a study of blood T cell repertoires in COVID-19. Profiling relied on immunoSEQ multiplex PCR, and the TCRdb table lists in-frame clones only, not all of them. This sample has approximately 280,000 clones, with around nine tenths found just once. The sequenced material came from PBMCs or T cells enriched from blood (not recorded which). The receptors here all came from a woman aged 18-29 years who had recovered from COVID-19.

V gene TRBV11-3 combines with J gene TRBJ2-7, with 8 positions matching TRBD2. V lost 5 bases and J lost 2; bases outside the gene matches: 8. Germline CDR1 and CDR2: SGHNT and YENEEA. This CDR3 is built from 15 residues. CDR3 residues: CASSATGGPAYEQYF. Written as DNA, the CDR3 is TGTGCCAGCAGCGCCACGGGGGGGCCGGCCTACGAGCAGTACTTC. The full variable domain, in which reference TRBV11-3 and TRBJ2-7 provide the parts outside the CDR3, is EAGVVQSPRYKIIEKKQPVAFWCNPISGHNTLYWYLQNLGQGPELLIRYENEEAVDDSQLPKDRFSAERLKGVDSTLKIQPAELGDSAVYLCASSATGGPAYEQYFGPGTRLTVT.

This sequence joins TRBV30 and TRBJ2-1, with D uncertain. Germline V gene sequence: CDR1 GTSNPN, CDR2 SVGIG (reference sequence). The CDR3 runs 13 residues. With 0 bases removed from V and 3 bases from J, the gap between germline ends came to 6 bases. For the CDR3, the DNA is TGTGCCTGGAGTGTTGCGGACTACAATGAGCAGTTCTTC. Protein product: CAWSVADYNEQFF.

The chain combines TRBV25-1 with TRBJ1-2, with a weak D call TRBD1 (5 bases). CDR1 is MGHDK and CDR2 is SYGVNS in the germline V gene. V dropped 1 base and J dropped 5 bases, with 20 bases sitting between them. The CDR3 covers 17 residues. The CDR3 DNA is TGTGCCAGCAGTGAATGGGGTCAGGGTGCCCCATTTTATGGCTACACCTTC. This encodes CASSEWGQGAPFYGYTF.

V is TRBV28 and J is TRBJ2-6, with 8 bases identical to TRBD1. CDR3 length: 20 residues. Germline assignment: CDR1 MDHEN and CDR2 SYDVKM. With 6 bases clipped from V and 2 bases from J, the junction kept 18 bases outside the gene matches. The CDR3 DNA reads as TGTGCCAGCAGCTATTATTTGGGACAGGAGATTACTCCTGGGGCCAACGTCCTGACTTTC. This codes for CASSYYLGQEITPGANVLTF.

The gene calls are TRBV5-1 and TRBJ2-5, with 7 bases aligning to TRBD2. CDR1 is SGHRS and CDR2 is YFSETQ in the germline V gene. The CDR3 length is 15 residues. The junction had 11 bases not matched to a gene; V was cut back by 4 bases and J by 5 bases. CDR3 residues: CASSTFPGEGETQYF. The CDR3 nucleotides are TGCGCCAGCAGCACCTTCCCGGGGGAGGGGGAGACCCAGTACTTC.

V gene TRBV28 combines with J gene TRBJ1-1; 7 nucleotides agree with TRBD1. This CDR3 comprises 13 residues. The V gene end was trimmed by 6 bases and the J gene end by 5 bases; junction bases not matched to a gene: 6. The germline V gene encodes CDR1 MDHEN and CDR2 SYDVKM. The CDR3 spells CASRGYRGTEAFF. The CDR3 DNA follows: TGTGCCAGCAGGGGATACAGGGGTACTGAAGCTTTCTTT.

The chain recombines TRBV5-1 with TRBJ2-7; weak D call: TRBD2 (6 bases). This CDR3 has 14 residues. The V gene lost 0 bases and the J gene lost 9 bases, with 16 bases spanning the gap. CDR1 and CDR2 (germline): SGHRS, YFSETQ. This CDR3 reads CASSLDQGGVGQYF. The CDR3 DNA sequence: TGCGCCAGCAGCTTGGACCAGGGAGGCGTCGGGCAGTACTTC. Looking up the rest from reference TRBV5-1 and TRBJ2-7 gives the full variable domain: KAGVTQTPRYLIKTRGQQVTLSCSPISGHRSVSWYQQTPGQGLQFLFEYFSETQRNKGNFPGRFSGRQFSNSRSEMNVSTLELGDSALYLCASSLDQGGVGQYFGPGTRLTVT.

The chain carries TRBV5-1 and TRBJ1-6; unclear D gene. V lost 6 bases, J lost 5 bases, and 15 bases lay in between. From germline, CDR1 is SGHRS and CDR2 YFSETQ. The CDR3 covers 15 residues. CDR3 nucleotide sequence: TGCGCCAGCACCTCTTCAGTGCAGAATAATTCACCCCTCCACTTT. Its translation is CASTSSVQNNSPLHF.

The CDR3 here is CASSATTYYEQYF. CDR3 nucleotide sequence: TGTGCCAGCAGCGCGACTACTTACTACGAGCAGTACTTC. V is TRBV7-8 and J is TRBJ2-7; TRBD2 is a possible D gene (5 bases). The CDR3 spans 13 residues. The V gene's germline CDR1 is SGHVS and CDR2 FQNEAQ. V was pared by 5 bases and J by 3 bases, with 11 bases between.

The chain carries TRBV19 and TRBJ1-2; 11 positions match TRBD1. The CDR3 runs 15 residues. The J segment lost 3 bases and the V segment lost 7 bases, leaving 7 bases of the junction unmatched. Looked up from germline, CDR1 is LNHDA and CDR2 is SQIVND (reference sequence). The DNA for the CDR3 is TGTGCCAGTACTCGAGGACAGGGGGCTGACTATGGCTACACCTTC. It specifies CASTRGQGADYGYTF.

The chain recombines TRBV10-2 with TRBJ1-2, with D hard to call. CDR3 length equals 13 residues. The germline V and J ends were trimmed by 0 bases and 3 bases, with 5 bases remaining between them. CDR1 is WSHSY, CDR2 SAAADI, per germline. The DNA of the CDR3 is TGCGCCAGCAGTGAGTCGAGGGACTATGGCTACACCTTC. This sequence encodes CASSESRDYGYTF.

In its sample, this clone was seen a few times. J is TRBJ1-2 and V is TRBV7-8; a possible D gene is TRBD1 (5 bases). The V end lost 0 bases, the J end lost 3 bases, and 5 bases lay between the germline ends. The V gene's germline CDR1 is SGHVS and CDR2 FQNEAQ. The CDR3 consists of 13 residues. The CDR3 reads CASSLAGDYGYTF. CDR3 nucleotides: TGTGCCAGCAGCTTAGCAGGGGACTATGGCTACACCTTC.

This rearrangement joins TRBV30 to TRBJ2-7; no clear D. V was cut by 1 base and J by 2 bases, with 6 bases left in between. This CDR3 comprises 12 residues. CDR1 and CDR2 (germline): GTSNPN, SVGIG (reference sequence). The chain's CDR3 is CAWSGSTYEQYF. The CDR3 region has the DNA TGTGCCTGGAGTGGTAGCACCTACGAGCAGTACTTC.

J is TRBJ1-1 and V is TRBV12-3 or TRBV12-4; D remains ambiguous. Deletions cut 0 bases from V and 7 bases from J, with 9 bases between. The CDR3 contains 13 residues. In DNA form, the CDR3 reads TGTGCCAGCAGTTTAGCGCTGAGATTTGAAGCTTTCTTT. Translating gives CASSLALRFEAFF.

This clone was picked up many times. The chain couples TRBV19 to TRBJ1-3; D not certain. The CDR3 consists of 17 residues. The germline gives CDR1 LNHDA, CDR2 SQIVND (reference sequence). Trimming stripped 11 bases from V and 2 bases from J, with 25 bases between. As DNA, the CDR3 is TGTGCCGCACGAGGGAGGGCCGCATTGGATGCTGGAAACACCATATATTTT. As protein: CAARGRAALDAGNTIYF. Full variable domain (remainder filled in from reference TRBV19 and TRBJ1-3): DGGITQSPKYLFRKEGQNVTLSCEQNLNHDAMYWYRQDPGQGLRLIYYSQIVNDFQKGDIAEGYSVSREKKESFPLTVTSAQKNPTAFYLCAARGRAALDAGNTIYFGEGSWLTVV.

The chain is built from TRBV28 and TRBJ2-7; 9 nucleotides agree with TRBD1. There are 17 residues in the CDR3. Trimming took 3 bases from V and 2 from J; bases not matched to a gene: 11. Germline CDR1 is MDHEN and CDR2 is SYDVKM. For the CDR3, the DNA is TGTGCCAGCAGTTTTCCAGGGACAGGGTCCGAGACCTACGAGCAGTACTTC. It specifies CASSFPGTGSETYEQYF. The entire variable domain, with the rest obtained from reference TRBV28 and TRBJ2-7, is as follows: DVKVTQSSRYLVKRTGEKVFLECVQDMDHENMFWYRQDPGLGLRLIYFSYDVKMKEKGDIPEGYSVSREKKERFSLILESASTNQTSMYLCASSFPGTGSETYEQYFGPGTRLTVT.

As DNA, the CDR3 is TGTGCCAGCAGCTTATACGGACAGGATGATGCCAAAAACATTCAGTACTTC. Protein sequence: CASSLYGQDDAKNIQYF. The rearrangement joins TRBV5-6 to TRBJ2-4; TRBD1 matches 7 bases. The CDR3 is 17 amino acids. Germline V gene data show CDR1 as SGHDT and CDR2 as YYEEEE. V was clipped by 2 bases and J by 1 base; unmatched bases: 9.

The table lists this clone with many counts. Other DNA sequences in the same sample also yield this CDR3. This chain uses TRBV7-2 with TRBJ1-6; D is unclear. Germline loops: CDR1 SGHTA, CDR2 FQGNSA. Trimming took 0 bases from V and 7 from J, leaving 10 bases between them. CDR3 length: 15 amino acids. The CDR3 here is CASSLAGPPNSPLHF. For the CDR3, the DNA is TGTGCCAGCAGCTTAGCTGGGCCTCCCAATTCACCCCTCCACTTT.

The chain's CDR3 is CATSGNDGYTF. CDR3 sequence (DNA): TGTGCCACCTCGGGGAACGATGGCTACACCTTC. The chain joins TRBV2 to TRBJ1-2; D gene uncertain. V was shortened by 10 bases and J by 6 bases, with 12 bases between the two germline ends. This CDR3 region has 11 residues. The germline V gene has CDR1 SNHLY and CDR2 FYNNEI.

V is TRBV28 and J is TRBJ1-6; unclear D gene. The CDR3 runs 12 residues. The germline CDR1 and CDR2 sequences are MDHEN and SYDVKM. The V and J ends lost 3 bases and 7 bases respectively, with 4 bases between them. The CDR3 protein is CASSLSNSPLHF. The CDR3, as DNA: TGTGCCAGCAGTTTGTCGAATTCACCCCTCCACTTT. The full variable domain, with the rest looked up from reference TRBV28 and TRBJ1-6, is DVKVTQSSRYLVKRTGEKVFLECVQDMDHENMFWYRQDPGLGLRLIYFSYDVKMKEKGDIPEGYSVSREKKERFSLILESASTNQTSMYLCASSLSNSPLHFGNGTRLTVT.

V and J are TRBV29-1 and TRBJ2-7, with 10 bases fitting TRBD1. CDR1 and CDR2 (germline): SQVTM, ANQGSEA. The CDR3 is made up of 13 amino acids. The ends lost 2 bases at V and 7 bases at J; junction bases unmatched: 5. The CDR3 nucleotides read TGCAGCGTTGAACAGACAGGGGGCGGGGAGCAGTACTTC. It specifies CSVEQTGGGEQYF.